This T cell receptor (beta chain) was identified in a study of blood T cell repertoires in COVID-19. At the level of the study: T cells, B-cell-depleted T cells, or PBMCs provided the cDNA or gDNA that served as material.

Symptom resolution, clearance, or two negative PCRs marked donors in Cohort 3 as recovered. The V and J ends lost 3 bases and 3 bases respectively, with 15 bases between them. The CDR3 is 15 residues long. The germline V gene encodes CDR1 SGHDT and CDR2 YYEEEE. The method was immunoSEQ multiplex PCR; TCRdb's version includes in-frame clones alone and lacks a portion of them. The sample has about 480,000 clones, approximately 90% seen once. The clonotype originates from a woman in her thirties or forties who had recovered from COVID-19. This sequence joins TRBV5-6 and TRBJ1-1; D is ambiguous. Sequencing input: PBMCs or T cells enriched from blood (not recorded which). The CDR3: CASSSHALDHTEAFF. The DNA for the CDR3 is TGTGCCAGCAGCTCCCACGCCCTAGATCACACTGAAGCTTTCTTT.